The 5 T cell receptor beta chains below were found in one sample sequenced in a study of prognosis after radiotherapy for stage I lung cancer. Starting from genomic DNA, TCR beta CDR3 was amplified through two-round multiplex PCR. First-round PCR employed TRBV- and TRBJ-specific primers for each gene. TCRdb ran MiXCR on the multiplex PCR reads and lists one entry per CDR3 protein. This table has about 47,000 distinct CDR3 sequences, 30% to 35% appearing once. This material consisted of PBMCs, taken before or after stereotactic body radiation therapy (not recorded which). All receptors derive from a donor over 45 with non-small cell lung cancer.

This clonotype appeared a few times. The V call is TRBV7-3, the J call TRBJ2-3; the D gene is possibly TRBD2 (6 bases). The germline gives CDR1 SGHTA, CDR2 FQGTGA. V lost 5 bases and J lost 2, with 11 bases in between. This CDR3 has 14 residues. DNA for the CDR3: TGTGCCAGCAGCAACGGCGGGGCCACAGATACGCAGTATTTT. Amino acids: CASSNGGATDTQYF.

Concerning this clonotype: An end of the junction differs from the germline gene, which may be a read error. The V gene is TRBV7-2, the J gene TRBJ1-1; a weak D match, TRBD1 (6 bases). This CDR3 has 14 amino acids. Germline lookup yields CDR1 SGHTA and CDR2 FQGNSA. The DNA for the CDR3 is TGTGCCAGCAGCCCGGGGGCAGATAACAATGAAGCTTTCTTT. It is translated as CASSPGADNNEAFF.

Ten or more counts support this clonotype. The chain has TRBV7-8 and TRBJ2-1, with 9 bases identical to TRBD2. Germline V CDR1 and CDR2: SGHVS, FQNEAQ. V was pared by 0 bases and J by 6 bases, with 6 bases of the junction left unmatched. The CDR3 totals 16 residues. The CDR3 here is CASSLAVAGGINEQFF. Here the CDR3 DNA reads TGTGCCAGCAGCTTAGCGGTCGCGGGAGGGATCAATGAGCAGTTCTTC. The whole variable domain, remainder taken from reference TRBV7-8 and TRBJ2-1, is GAGVSQSPRYKVAKRGQDVALRCDPISGHVSLFWYQQALGQGPEFLTYFQNEAQLDKSGLPSDRFFAERPEGSVSTLKIQRTQQEDSAVYLCASSLAVAGGINEQFFGPGTRLTVL.

There are a few counts of this clonotype. This could be a read error, since a much larger clone is one nucleotide away. CDR3 nucleotides: TGTGCCAGCAGCCAAGATCGGGGGAACACTGAAGCTCTCTTT. Translated, it gives CASSQDRGNTEALF. This chain connects TRBV3-1 to TRBJ1-1, with D possibly matching TRBD1 (5 bases). This CDR3 is built from 14 residues. Germline V gene data show CDR1 as LGHDT and CDR2 as YNNKEL (reference sequence).

The sample holds one count of this clonotype. This sequence may be a read error, since a much larger clone differs from it by one base. The conserved phenylalanine or tryptophan is not found at the CDR3 terminus, so this likely reflects a read error. This chain links TRBV14 with TRBJ1-4; perhaps TRBD1 as D (5 bases). V lost 1 base to trimming and J lost 7 bases, with 16 bases between them. Germline CDR1 is SGHDN and CDR2 is FVKESK. The CDR3 covers 16 residues. This CDR3 is CASSQAGDRASEKLFS. The CDR3 DNA follows: TGTGCCAGCAGCCAAGCCGGCGACAGAGCATCTGAAAAACTGTTTTCT.